This is a list of T cell receptor beta chains from one sample in a study of blood T cells in healthy people across ages. TCRdb reprocessed the 5' RACE reads via MiXCR and lists one record per CDR3 protein. The sample yields 700,000 to 900,000 distinct CDR3 sequences, 25% to 30% seen once. In addition, the sample was reused for a study of T cells of mothers and their children.

What was sequenced was blood. These TCRs come from a boy aged 5-17 years in good health. Both conserved end residues are part of each CDR3. The D gene is left open where the match is weak. The listing skips clone size in some rows; elsewhere it reads once, few, many or a size class.

clone_size j_call d_call cdr3_length v_call cdr3_nt cdr3_aa
NA TRBJ1-2 NA 13 TRBV30 TGTGCCTGGAGTGTAAGCGAGGGCGGCGGCTACACCTTC CAWSVSEGGGYTF
few TRBJ2-2 NA 15 TRBV7-9 TGTGCCAGCACCCTTATCTACGCGAACACCGGGGAGCTGTTTTTT CASTLIYANTGELFF
NA TRBJ2-6 TRBD1 17 TRBV15 TGTGCCACCAGCTACGGGACAGGCGCTTCTGGGGCCAACGTCCTGACTTTC CATSYGTGASGANVLTF
few TRBJ2-1 TRBD2 15 TRBV7-2 TGTGCCAGCAGCTCGGGACTAGCGGCTTACAATGAGCAGTTCTTC CASSSGLAAYNEQFF
NA TRBJ2-5 NA 13 TRBV6-6 TGTGCCAGCAGTTGGACCCATGCCGAGACCCAGTACTTC CASSWTHAETQYF
NA TRBJ2-1 NA 14 TRBV15 TGTGCCACCAGCAGAGATCGCTGGGGGAATGAGCAGTTCTTC CATSRDRWGNEQFF
NA TRBJ1-1 TRBD1 18 TRBV12-3/TRBV12-4 TGTGCCAGCAGTCCCGGTGTCAGGGGGCCCCGGCTGAACACTGAAGCTTTCTTT CASSPGVRGPRLNTEAFF
few TRBJ2-3 NA 15 TRBV7-3 TGTGCCAGCAGCTCCGCAATTGAGACCGCAGATACGCAGTATTTT CASSSAIETADTQYF
NA TRBJ2-3 NA 13 TRBV24-1 TGTGCCACCAGTGATCTTATAGCGGATACGCAGTATTTT CATSDLIADTQYF
few TRBJ2-3 TRBD1 21 TRBV24-1 TGTGCCACCAGTCCGGAACCGGGACAGGGAAAAGGTTGGCCCAACACAGATACGCAGTATTTT CATSPEPGQGKGWPNTDTQYF
NA TRBJ1-1 NA 14 TRBV20-1 TGCAGTGCGCCCACTCCGGGCCTGAACACTGAAGCTTTCTTT CSAPTPGLNTEAFF
few TRBJ1-1 TRBD1 17 TRBV6-5 TGTGCCAGCAGTTACTCCAGGACAGGGGGCATGAACACTGAAGCTTTCTTT CASSYSRTGGMNTEAFF
few TRBJ1-5 TRBD1 16 TRBV6-6 TGTGCCAGCAGTTACCGAGACAGGGCGCTCAATCAGCCCCAGCATTTT CASSYRDRALNQPQHF
many TRBJ2-5 TRBD1 12 TRBV5-1 TGCGCCAGCGGGACAGGGCAAGAGACCCAGTACTTC CASGTGQETQYF
few TRBJ2-4 NA 11 TRBV2 TGTGCCAGCAGTCCAGACGTCCCTCCGTACTTC CASSPDVPPYF
NA TRBJ2-3 NA 13 TRBV28 TGTGCCAGCAGTTTTTCGGAGACAGATACGCAGTATTTT CASSFSETDTQYF
NA TRBJ2-1 TRBD2 15 TRBV4-3 TGCGCCAGCAGCCAAGTCGGGACTAGGTACAATGAGCAGTTCTTC CASSQVGTRYNEQFF
few TRBJ1-5 TRBD1 17 TRBV2 TGTGCCAGCCGGAATCCCCGGACAGGGGGCGCGAATCAGCCCCAGCATTTT CASRNPRTGGANQPQHF
many TRBJ1-5 NA 14 TRBV7-9 TGTGCCAGCAGCCGGGACGGCGGGAATCAGCCTCAGCATTTT CASSRDGGNQPQHF
NA TRBJ2-2 NA 16 TRBV7-2 TGTGCCAGCACCCATGCCCTAGCGTGGCCCCCCGGGGAGCTGTTTTTT CASTHALAWPPGELFF
NA TRBJ2-1 NA 14 TRBV5-1 TGCGCCAGCAGCTTGGACGGACGGAGCAATGAGCAGTTCTTC CASSLDGRSNEQFF
few TRBJ2-2 NA 14 TRBV2 TGTGCCAGCTGCGGGGGCCCGAACACCGGGGAGCTGTTTTTT CASCGGPNTGELFF
NA TRBJ2-7 TRBD1 14 TRBV12-5 TGTGCTAGTGGTATCGGACAGGATCAGTCACCCCTCCACTTC CASGIGQDQSPLHF
NA TRBJ2-5 NA 14 TRBV7-9 TGTGCCAGCAGCTTAGCGCTCAGGGATGAGACCCAGTGCTTC CASSLALRDETQCF
NA TRBJ1-2 NA 13 TRBV7-9 TGTGCCAGCAGCTTAGCGATAGCCTATGGCTACACCTTC CASSLAIAYGYTF
few TRBJ2-7 TRBD1 13 TRBV20-1 TGCAGTGCCCTGGGACAGGGTACCTACGAGCAGTACTTC CSALGQGTYEQYF
NA TRBJ1-4 TRBD1 13 TRBV6-5 TGTGCCAGTAGTACAGGGGTTGGGGAAAAACTGTTTTTT CASSTGVGEKLFF
few TRBJ2-5 TRBD2 15 TRBV12-3/TRBV12-4 TGTGCCAGCAGTCAGGGGACTAGCGGACCAGAGACCCAGTACTTC CASSQGTSGPETQYF
NA TRBJ2-4 TRBD1 15 TRBV12-3/TRBV12-4 TGTGCCAGCAGTTCCACAAGGACAGGGAGGAACATTCAGTACTTC CASSSTRTGRNIQYF
once TRBJ2-1 NA 12 TRBV30 TGTGCGCGGAAAACAGGGTACAATGAGCAGTTCTTC CARKTGYNEQFF
NA TRBJ2-5 NA 16 TRBV28 TGTGCCAGCAGTTCCCCCCTCGGGGTACGGGATGAGACCCAGTACTTC CASSSPLGVRDETQYF
NA TRBJ2-6 TRBD2 20 TRBV12-3/TRBV12-4 TGTGCCAGCCGGTGGGAGGGCACAAGACAGATTTTCTCTGGGGCCAACGTCCTGACTTTC CASRWEGTRQIFSGANVLTF
NA TRBJ2-6 TRBD2 15 TRBV6-2/TRBV6-3 TGTGCCAGTTCGCGGGGGGAAACTGGGGCCAACGTCCTGACTTTC CASSRGETGANVLTF
NA TRBJ1-4 NA 16 TRBV6-6 TGTGCCAGCACCTTAGGATCTCTTAGGACTAATGAAAAACTGTTTTTT CASTLGSLRTNEKLFF
NA TRBJ2-5 TRBD2 15 TRBV5-1 TGCGCCAGCAGCCGGGCGGGGGGCGAGGGAGAGACCCAGTACTTC CASSRAGGEGETQYF
few TRBJ2-5 NA 14 TRBV6-1 TGTGCCAGCCTCTTAGGACCTCCAAGACGGACCCAGTACTTC CASLLGPPRRTQYF
NA TRBJ2-7 NA 15 TRBV7-9 TGTGCCAGCAGCTTAGCCCTAGGACAAGCCTACGAGCAGTACTTC CASSLALGQAYEQYF
few TRBJ2-2 TRBD2 18 TRBV4-2 TGTGCCAACAGCCAAGCTAGCGGGGGGGCCTTAGTCGGCGGGGAGCTGTTTTTT CANSQASGGALVGGELFF
few TRBJ2-1 NA 15 TRBV28 TGTGCCAGCAGCGGACCGGACAGAGCCTACAATGAGCAGTTCTTC CASSGPDRAYNEQFF
NA TRBJ2-5 NA 11 TRBV20-1 TGCCCCCCCGCACCATATAATGGACGGCCTTTC CPPAPYNGRPF
NA TRBJ2-6 TRBD1 18 TRBV27 TGTGCCAGCAGTCCTTTGGGGACAGGGGTGCCCGGGGCCAACGTCCTGACTTTC CASSPLGTGVPGANVLTF
NA TRBJ1-5 NA 17 TRBV5-1 TGCGCCAGCAGCTCGCAAAGGCAGGGGAATAGCAATCAGCCCCAGCATTTT CASSSQRQGNSNQPQHF
NA TRBJ1-5 NA 13 TRBV20-1 TGCAGTCTCGGTAGGGGAACCAATCAGCCCCAGCATTTT CSLGRGTNQPQHF
NA TRBJ2-4 TRBD2 17 TRBV20-1 TGCAGTGCTAGGGGGGGGACGGGGGGAATAGCCAAAAACATTCAGTACTTC CSARGGTGGIAKNIQYF
NA TRBJ2-5 NA 14 TRBV5-1 TGCGCCAGCAGCTTGGATCCGTCAACAGAGACCCAGTACTTC CASSLDPSTETQYF